This T cell receptor (beta chain) was sequenced in a study of cytomegalovirus exposure and HLA in healthy donors. Trimming removed 2 bases from V and 5 bases from J, with 8 bases in between. Germline loops: CDR1 SQVTM, CDR2 ANQGSEA. The CDR3 spans 12 residues. This clone was recorded a few times. PCR used 60 Vbeta primers and 13 Jbeta primers. Profiling relied on immunoSEQ multiplex PCR, and the TCRdb table lists in-frame clones only, not all of them. The sample has 130,000 to 150,000 clones, over 60% seen once. Sequencing used PBMCs. The rearrangement uses TRBV29-1 and TRBJ2-3, with D possibly TRBD2 on 6 matching bases. The clonotype was recovered from a man aged 40-55 years in good health and CMV-seropositive. As DNA, the CDR3 is TGCAGCGTTGAATCGGGAGTAGATACGCAGTATTTT. Its protein is CSVESGVDTQYF.